The 5 T cell receptor beta chains below all came from one sample that was sequenced in a study of neurological immune-mediated disorders (dated by TCRdb to the late 2010s). In light of the paper, this sample's time point label describes: longitudinal time-point 3. Receptor amplification or capture employed 5' RACE. The sequencer listed for this sample is Illumina HiSeq 2500. TCRdb ran its own pipeline on the public reads, namely fastp trimming at Q25 and MiXCR clone calling, and kept in-frame beta chains. Each CDR3 protein gets just one entry, which takes the most common genes and DNA from the rows behind it. A total of roughly 100,000 distinct CDR3 sequences appear in this sample, roughly 10% of them only once. The ten largest clones capture about 3% of the sample. The sequencing sample was made of PBMCs. The receptors shown here come from a female donor with HTLV-1-associated myelopathy (HAM/TSP).

This chain uses TRBV7-2 with TRBJ2-7, with D hard to call. Germline V lookup: CDR1 SGHTA, CDR2 FQGNSA. Deletions cut 1 base from V and 3 bases from J, with 7 bases between. This CDR3 contains 13 residues. The CDR3 nucleotides read TGTGCCAGCAGCTTAGAACAAAACTACGAGCAGTACTTC. It specifies CASSLEQNYEQYF.

This clonotype was observed at least ten times. The rearrangement uses TRBV4-2 and TRBJ1-1; a weak D match, TRBD1 (5 bases). V was trimmed by 0 bases and J by 1 base, leaving 12 bases between them. The V gene's germline CDR1 is LGHNA and CDR2 YNFKEQ. The CDR3 runs 16 residues. The CDR3 region has the DNA TGTGCCAGCAGCCAAGATCGGCAGGGAGGGAACACTGAAGCTTTCTTT. Protein sequence: CASSQDRQGGNTEAFF.

In this sample, this clonotype turned up many times. This chain joins TRBV6-5 and TRBJ1-2; D may be TRBD1 (6 bases). Germline V gives CDR1 MNHEY, CDR2 SVGAGI. Trimming took 5 bases from V and 8 from J, leaving 21 bases between them. CDR3 size: 15 residues. The CDR3 sequence is CASSQGPRGSEGYTF. Written as DNA, the CDR3 is TGTGCCAGCAGTCAGGGCCCCAGGGGATCAGAAGGCTACACCTTC.

This clonotype has a handful of counts. The V call is TRBV10-3, the J call TRBJ2-3; 9 bases line up with TRBD2. The CDR3 has 15 residues. After removal of 4 bases from V and 2 bases from J, the junction contained 4 bases not matched to a gene. Germline values: CDR1 ENHRY, CDR2 SYGVKD. CDR3 residues: CAISVASGVTDTQYF. The CDR3 DNA reads TGTGCCATCAGTGTCGCTAGCGGGGTCACAGATACGCAGTATTTT.

As regards this clonotype: A much larger clonotype is one base distant, so this may be a read error. This chain connects TRBV12-3 or TRBV12-4 to TRBJ2-2; D ambiguous. CDR3 length: 15 amino acids. This chain's CDR3 is CASMLTRKNTVELFF. CDR3 nucleotide sequence: TGTGCCAGCATGTTAACACGAAAGAACACCGTGGAGCTGTTTTTT.